The 24 T cell receptor beta chains in this list originate from one sample, sequenced in a study of Ad26.COV2.S vaccination and SARS-CoV-2 variants. Treatment: roughly 19 received Ad26.COV2.S at low or high dose, single or two shots; several received placebo; per-sample allocation not given. Specimens were obtained on day 63 following the first vaccine or placebo injection. Method: immunoSEQ multiplex PCR; TCRdb's copy keeps in-frame clones and lacks some. This table holds some 520,000 clones, 87% found once. The starting material was peripheral blood, obtained in a trial of Ad26.COV2.S vaccine versus placebo. The source is a person aged 18-65 years who received the Ad26.COV2.S COVID-19 vaccine or a placebo.

The rearrangement joins TRBV29-1 to TRBJ1-2; D call uncertain. This CDR3 is built from 13 residues. Germline assignment: CDR1 SQVTM and CDR2 ANQGSEA. V was cut by 1 base and J by 5 bases, with 11 bases left in between. The CDR3 DNA reads as TGCAGCGTTGAAGGGTCGGGAGCTTATGGCTACACCTTC. This codes for CSVEGSGAYGYTF.

This rearrangement joins TRBV10-3 to TRBJ1-6, with D unclear. The CDR3 length is 15 residues. Deletions cut 7 bases from V and 2 bases from J, with 12 bases between. Germline-derived CDR1 and CDR2 are ENHRY and SYGVKD. CDR3: CAITVEGPYNSPLHF. In DNA, the CDR3 is TGTGCCATCACCGTCGAAGGTCCCTATAATTCACCCCTCCACTTT.

This clone was detected once. The chain couples TRBV4-1 to TRBJ2-3, with 9 bases aligning to TRBD2. CDR1 and CDR2 from the germline V gene are MGHRA and YSYEKL. J lost 5 bases, V lost 3 bases, and 12 bases had no gene match. This CDR3 has 17 amino acids. The CDR3 protein is CASSHPTTSGLLDTQYF. The CDR3 DNA follows: TGCGCCAGCAGCCACCCCACGACTAGCGGACTCTTAGATACGCAGTATTTT.

The V call is TRBV7-2, the J call TRBJ1-1; maybe TRBD1 (5 bases). With 3 bases removed from V and 1 base from J, the gap between germline ends came to 12 bases. The CDR3 sequence is 15 residues long. Germline CDR1 is SGHTA and CDR2 is FQGNSA. CDR3 loop: CASSFKGRGNTEAFF. CDR3 sequence (DNA): TGTGCCAGCAGCTTTAAGGGTAGGGGGAACACTGAAGCTTTCTTT.

This chain connects TRBV5-4 to TRBJ2-7, with a possible D match to TRBD1 (5 bases). Trimming stripped 4 bases from V and 3 bases from J, with 17 bases between. The CDR3 runs 15 residues. The germline V gene has CDR1 SGHNT and CDR2 YYREEE (reference sequence). CDR3 coding DNA: TGTGCCAGCAGCCAGGGCTGGGGTCGACTCTACGAGCAGTACTTC. Residues: CASSQGWGRLYEQYF.

The V call is TRBV16, the J call TRBJ1-1; 7 bases map to TRBD1. Germline V gene data show CDR1 as KGHSY and CDR2 as FQNENV. With V trimmed by 5 bases and J by 4 bases, 7 bases remained unmatched. This CDR3 region has 14 residues. In DNA form, the CDR3 reads TGTGCCAGCAGCGCGCGACAGGGCAGCACTGAAGCTTTCTTT. Residues: CASSARQGSTEAFF.

V usage is TRBV19 and J usage is TRBJ2-7, with D perhaps assigned TRBD1 or TRBD2 (5 bases each). Germline V gene sequence: CDR1 LNHDA, CDR2 SQIVND (reference sequence). The CDR3 covers 14 residues. V dropped 2 bases and J dropped 2 bases, with 10 bases sitting between them. In DNA, the CDR3 is TGTGCCAGTAGTATAAGGGACGGCCCCTACGAGCAGTACTTC. It yields the protein CASSIRDGPYEQYF.

A note on this clone: Germline is not matched at one junction end, which may reflect a read error. The J gene is TRBJ1-2, the V gene TRBV9; the D is unclear. The germline gives CDR1 SGDLS, CDR2 YYNGEE. The CDR3 covers 10 residues. The CDR3 bases are TGTGCCAGCAGCGGCAGACAAATGATCTTC. This encodes CASSGRQMIF.

The chain is built from TRBV28 and TRBJ2-7, with D unclear. CDR1 and CDR2 from the germline V gene are MDHEN and SYDVKM. The V and J ends lost 4 bases and 2 bases respectively, with 9 bases between them. The CDR3 is 13 residues long. The CDR3 DNA follows: TGTGCCAGCAGTTCGCCCAGTACCTACGAGCAGTACTTC. It yields the protein CASSSPSTYEQYF.

V is TRBV19 and J is TRBJ2-7; no firm D call. The CDR3 sequence is 11 residues long. V dropped 7 bases and J dropped 0 bases, with 4 bases sitting between them. Germline V lookup: CDR1 LNHDA, CDR2 SQIVND (reference sequence). CDR3 in DNA: TGTGCCAGTACCGACTCCTACGAGCAGTACTTC. As protein: CASTDSYEQYF. Full variable domain (outside the CDR3, taken from reference TRBV19 and TRBJ2-7): DGGITQSPKYLFRKEGQNVTLSCEQNLNHDAMYWYRQDPGQGLRLIYYSQIVNDFQKGDIAEGYSVSREKKESFPLTVTSAQKNPTAFYLCASTDSYEQYFGPGTRLTVT.

The chain combines TRBV28 with TRBJ1-2; D possibly corresponds to TRBD1 (5 bases). The germline V and J ends were trimmed by 6 bases and 8 bases, with 13 bases remaining between them. This CDR3 region has 12 residues. Germline V gene lookup returns CDR1 MDHEN and CDR2 SYDVKM. The CDR3 sequence: CASRGGVPGYTF. Written as DNA, the CDR3 is TGTGCCAGCAGGGGGGGGGTCCCAGGCTACACCTTC.

The chain couples TRBV5-1 to TRBJ2-5; 9 nucleotides line up with TRBD2. CDR3 size: 14 residues. V lost 5 bases to trimming and J lost 3 bases; unmatched junction nucleotides: 5. From germline, CDR1 is SGHRS and CDR2 YFSETQ. The CDR3 loop is CASSSGLAKETQYF. CDR3 in DNA: TGCGCCAGCAGTTCCGGACTAGCGAAAGAGACCCAGTACTTC.

The CDR3 sequence is CASSGGTNEKLFF. For the CDR3, the DNA is TGTGCCTCCTCAGGGGGGACTAATGAAAAACTGTTTTTT. The genes are TRBV30 and TRBJ1-4; 7 positions agree with TRBD1. CDR3 size: 13 residues. Germline V CDR1 and CDR2: GTSNPN, SVGIG (reference sequence). V lost 7 bases and J lost 2; bases outside the gene matches: 4.

This chain links TRBV5-4 with TRBJ1-1, with 7 bases identical to TRBD1. This CDR3 is built from 15 residues. Germline lookup yields CDR1 SGHNT and CDR2 YYREEE (reference sequence). With V trimmed by 3 bases and J by 0 bases, 5 bases remained unmatched. CDR3 amino acids: CASSSRQGLNTEAFF. CDR3 DNA: TGTGCCAGCAGCTCCAGACAGGGTTTGAACACTGAAGCTTTCTTT.

CDR3 in DNA: TGCGCCAGCAGCTCGGACCCATCGGACAGGGGGATGGATACGCAGTATTTT. Its protein product is CASSSDPSDRGMDTQYF. The chain links TRBV5-1 to TRBJ2-3, with 10 bases matching TRBD1. The germline gives CDR1 SGHRS, CDR2 YFSETQ. J lost 6 bases, V lost 3 bases, and 13 bases had no gene match. This CDR3 contains 17 residues.

The J gene is TRBJ1-1, the V gene TRBV6-1; tentatively, D is TRBD1 (6 bases). The CDR3 extends over 16 amino acids. Germline V gives CDR1 MNHNS, CDR2 SASEGT. With 1 base removed from V and 2 bases from J, the gap between germline ends came to 14 bases. The CDR3 spells CASSEGAGEGNTEAFF. The CDR3 DNA reads as TGTGCCAGCAGTGAAGGAGCAGGGGAAGGAAACACTGAAGCTTTCTTT.

This rearrangement joins TRBV19 to TRBJ2-5, with D perhaps matching TRBD1 or TRBD2 (6 bases each). V was pared by 6 bases and J by 5 bases, with 16 bases between. This CDR3 is built from 14 residues. Germline CDR1 and CDR2: LNHDA and SQIVND (reference sequence). The CDR3: CASRPPGAVETQYF. CDR3 nucleotide sequence: TGTGCCAGTAGGCCCCCGGGGGCTGTGGAGACCCAGTACTTC.

This clone has more than one count but fewer than ten. The chain combines TRBV7-3 with TRBJ1-1; D is perhaps TRBD1 (6 bases). The germline V and J ends were trimmed by 5 bases and 2 bases, with 12 bases remaining between them. This CDR3 comprises 14 residues. Germline V gene data show CDR1 as SGHTA and CDR2 as FQGTGA. CDR3 amino acids: CASSPSGANTEAFF. In DNA form, the CDR3 reads TGTGCCAGCAGCCCATCGGGGGCCAACACTGAAGCTTTCTTT.

The gene calls are TRBV4-1 and TRBJ2-5, with D unclear. The germline CDR1 and CDR2 sequences are MGHRA and YSYEKL. CDR3 size: 12 residues. Deletions cut 2 bases from V and 10 bases from J, with 11 bases between. The CDR3 spells CASSQLSSYQYF. The CDR3 region has the DNA TGCGCCAGCAGCCAATTGTCCTCATACCAGTACTTC.

V usage is TRBV28 and J usage is TRBJ2-7; TRBD1 is a possible D gene (7 bases). CDR1 and CDR2 from the germline V gene are MDHEN and SYDVKM. This CDR3 spans 14 amino acids. The germline V and J ends were trimmed by 5 bases and 4 bases, with 15 bases remaining between them. The CDR3, as DNA: TGTGCCAGCAGTGTTGCGGGACAGCGATACGAGCAGTACTTC. Translation gives CASSVAGQRYEQYF.

This chain connects TRBV5-1 to TRBJ2-3, with 8 bases aligning to TRBD1. CDR3 size: 15 residues. Trimming cost V 4 bases and J 1 base; bases outside gene matches: 5. From germline, CDR1 is SGHRS and CDR2 YFSETQ. This CDR3 reads CASSTPGQGTDTQYF. CDR3 in DNA: TGCGCCAGCAGCACCCCGGGACAGGGCACAGATACGCAGTATTTT.

The CDR3 DNA reads TGTGCCAGCAGCATCAGCTCCTCTGGAAACACCATATATTTT. This sequence encodes CASSISSSGNTIYF. J is TRBJ1-3 and V is TRBV9; D unclear. The CDR3 spans 14 residues. Looked up from germline, CDR1 is SGDLS and CDR2 is YYNGEE. V was shortened by 4 bases and J by 0 bases, with 8 bases between the two germline ends.

The chain uses TRBV29-1 and TRBJ2-5; a weak D match, TRBD1 (5 bases). The CDR3 has 13 residues. Per the germline V gene, CDR1 is SQVTM and CDR2 is ANQGSEA. Trimming took 4 bases from V and 5 from J, leaving 14 bases between them. CDR3 protein: CSVAPGRMETQYF. The CDR3 DNA reads as TGCAGCGTTGCCCCAGGGCGGATGGAGACCCAGTACTTC.

This clone was observed once. This sequence joins TRBV28 and TRBJ2-1, with D perhaps matching TRBD2 (7 bases). The germline V and J ends were trimmed by 5 bases and 7 bases, with 15 bases remaining between them. The length of the CDR3 is 14 residues. From germline, CDR1 is MDHEN and CDR2 SYDVKM. The CDR3 protein is CASSEGGGRNEQFF. As DNA, the CDR3 is TGTGCCAGCAGTGAGGGGGGAGGGCGAAATGAGCAGTTCTTC.